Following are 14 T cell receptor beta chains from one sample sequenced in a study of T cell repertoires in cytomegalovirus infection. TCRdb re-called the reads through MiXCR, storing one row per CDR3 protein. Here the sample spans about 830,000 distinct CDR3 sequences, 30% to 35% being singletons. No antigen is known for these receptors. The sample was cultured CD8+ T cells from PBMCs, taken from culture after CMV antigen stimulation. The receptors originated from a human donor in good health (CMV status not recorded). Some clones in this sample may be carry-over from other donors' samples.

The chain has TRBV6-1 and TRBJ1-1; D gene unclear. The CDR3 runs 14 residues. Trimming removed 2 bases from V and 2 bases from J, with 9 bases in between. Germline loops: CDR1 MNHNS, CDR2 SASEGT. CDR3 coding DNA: TGTGCCAGCAGTGAATTTGAGGGCAACACTGAAGCTTTCTTT. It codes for CASSEFEGNTEAFF.

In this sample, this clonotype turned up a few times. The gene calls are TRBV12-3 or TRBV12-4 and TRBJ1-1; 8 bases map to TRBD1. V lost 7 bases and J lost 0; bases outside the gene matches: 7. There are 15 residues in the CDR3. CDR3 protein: CASIYWDRMNTEAFF. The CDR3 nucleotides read TGTGCCAGCATCTATTGGGACAGGATGAACACTGAAGCTTTCTTT.

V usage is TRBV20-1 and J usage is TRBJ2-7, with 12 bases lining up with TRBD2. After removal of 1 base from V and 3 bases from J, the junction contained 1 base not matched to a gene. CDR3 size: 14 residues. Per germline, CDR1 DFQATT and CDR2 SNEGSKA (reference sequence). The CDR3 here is CSARGTSGVYEQYF. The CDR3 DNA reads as TGCAGTGCTAGAGGGACTAGCGGGGTCTACGAGCAGTACTTC.

This CDR3 reads CSVFTGGTAANNYGYTF. In DNA form, the CDR3 reads TGCAGCGTTTTCACGGGAGGGACCGCAGCCAATAACTATGGCTACACCTTC. The chain has TRBV29-1 and TRBJ1-2, with D maybe TRBD1 (5 bases). This CDR3 comprises 17 residues. V gave up 5 bases and J gave up 1 base, with 23 bases separating them. Looked up from germline, CDR1 is SQVTM and CDR2 is ANQGSEA.

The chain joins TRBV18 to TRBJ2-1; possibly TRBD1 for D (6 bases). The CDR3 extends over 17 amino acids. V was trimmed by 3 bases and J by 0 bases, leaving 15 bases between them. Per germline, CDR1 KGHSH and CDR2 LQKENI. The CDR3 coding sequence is TGTGCCAGCTCACCTACAGGGATCCAAAGCTCCTACAATGAGCAGTTCTTC. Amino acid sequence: CASSPTGIQSSYNEQFF. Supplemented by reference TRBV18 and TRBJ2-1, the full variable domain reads NAGVMQNPRHLVRRRGQEARLRCSPMKGHSHVYWYRQLPEEGLKFMVYLQKENIIDESGMPKERFSAEFPKEGPSILRIQQVVRGDSAAYFCASSPTGIQSSYNEQFFGPGTRLTVL.

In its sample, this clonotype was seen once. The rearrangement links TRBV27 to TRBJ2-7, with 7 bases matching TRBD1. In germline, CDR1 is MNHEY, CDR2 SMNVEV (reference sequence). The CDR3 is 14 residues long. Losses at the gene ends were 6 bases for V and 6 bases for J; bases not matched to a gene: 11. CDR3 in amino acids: CASRPRQRDSEQYF. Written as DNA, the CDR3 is TGTGCCAGCAGGCCTAGACAAAGGGACAGCGAGCAGTACTTC.

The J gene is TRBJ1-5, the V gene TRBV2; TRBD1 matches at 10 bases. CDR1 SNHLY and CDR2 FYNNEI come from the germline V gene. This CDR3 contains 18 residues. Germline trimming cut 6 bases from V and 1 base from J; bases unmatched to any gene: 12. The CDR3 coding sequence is TGTGCCAGCAGATATAAGACAGGGGGCGGCGGAAGCAATCAGCCCCAGCATTTT. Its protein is CASRYKTGGGGSNQPQHF.

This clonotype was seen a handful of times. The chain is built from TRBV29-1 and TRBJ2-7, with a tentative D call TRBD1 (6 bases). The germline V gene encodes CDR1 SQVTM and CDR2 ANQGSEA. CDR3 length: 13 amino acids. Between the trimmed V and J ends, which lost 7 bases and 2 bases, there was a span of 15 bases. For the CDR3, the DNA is TGCAGCGCCCAGACAGGTAACACCTACGAGCAGTACTTC. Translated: CSAQTGNTYEQYF.

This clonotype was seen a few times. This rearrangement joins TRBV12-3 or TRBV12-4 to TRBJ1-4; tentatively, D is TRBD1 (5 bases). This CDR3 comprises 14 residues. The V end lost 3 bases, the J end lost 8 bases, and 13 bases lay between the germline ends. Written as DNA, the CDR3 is TGTGCCAGCAGTTTTAATGGGGCTGGAGAAAAACTGTTTTTT. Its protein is CASSFNGAGEKLFF.

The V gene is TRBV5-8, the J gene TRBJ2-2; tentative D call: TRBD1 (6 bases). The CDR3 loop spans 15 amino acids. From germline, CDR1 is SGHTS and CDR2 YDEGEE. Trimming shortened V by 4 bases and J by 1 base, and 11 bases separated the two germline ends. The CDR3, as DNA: TGTGCCAGCAGCCTACGGACAGAGAACACCGGGGAGCTGTTTTTT. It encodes CASSLRTENTGELFF.

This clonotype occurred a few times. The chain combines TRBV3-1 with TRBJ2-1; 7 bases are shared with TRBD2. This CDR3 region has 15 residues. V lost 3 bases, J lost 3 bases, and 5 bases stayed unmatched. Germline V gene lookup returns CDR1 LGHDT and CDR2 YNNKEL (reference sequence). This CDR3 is CASSHTAGVYNEQFF. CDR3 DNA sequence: TGTGCCAGCAGCCACACGGCGGGGGTCTACAATGAGCAGTTCTTC.

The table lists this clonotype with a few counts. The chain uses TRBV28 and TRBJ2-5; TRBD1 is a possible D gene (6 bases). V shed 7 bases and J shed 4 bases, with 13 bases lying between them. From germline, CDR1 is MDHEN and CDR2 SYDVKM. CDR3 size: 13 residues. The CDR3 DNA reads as TGTGCCAGCAATGGGGGCAGAGGAGAGACCCAGTACTTC. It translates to CASNGGRGETQYF. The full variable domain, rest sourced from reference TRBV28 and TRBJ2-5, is DVKVTQSSRYLVKRTGEKVFLECVQDMDHENMFWYRQDPGLGLRLIYFSYDVKMKEKGDIPEGYSVSREKKERFSLILESASTNQTSMYLCASNGGRGETQYFGPGTRLLVL.

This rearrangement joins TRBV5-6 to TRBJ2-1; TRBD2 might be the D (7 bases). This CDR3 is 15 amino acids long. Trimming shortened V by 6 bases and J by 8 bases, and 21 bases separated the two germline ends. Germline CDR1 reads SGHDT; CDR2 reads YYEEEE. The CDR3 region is CASTLGGGAWDEQFF. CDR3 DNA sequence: TGTGCCAGCACACTTGGGGGGGGGGCCTGGGATGAGCAGTTCTTC.

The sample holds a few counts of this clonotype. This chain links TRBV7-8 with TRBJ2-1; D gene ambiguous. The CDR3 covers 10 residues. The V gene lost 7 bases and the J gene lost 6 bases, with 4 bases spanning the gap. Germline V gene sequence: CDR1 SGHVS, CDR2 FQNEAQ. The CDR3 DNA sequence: TGTGCCAGCACCCCCAATGAGCAGTTCTTC. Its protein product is CASTPNEQFF.